Below, 5 T cell receptor beta chains from the same sample are listed, as sequenced in a study of blood T cells in healthy people across ages. A sample-barcoded 5' primer and a J-beta primer mix were used in a second PCR of roughly 7 to 12 cycles. TCRdb re-analysed the 5' RACE reads in MiXCR, keeping a single row per CDR3 protein. The repertoire holds 980,000 or so distinct CDR3 sequences, with around 49% as singletons. Sequences were obtained from blood. These receptors came from a man aged 25 to 40 in good health.

V is TRBV7-3 and J is TRBJ2-5; 9 nucleotides align to TRBD2. V dropped 1 base and J dropped 6; count of bases not matched to a gene: 3. Germline values: CDR1 SGHTA, CDR2 FQGTGA. The CDR3 totals 14 residues. CDR3 in amino acids: CASSLSSGGQTQYF. CDR3 in DNA: TGTGCCAGCAGCTTAAGTAGCGGGGGACAGACCCAGTACTTC.

This clonotype has a count of ten or more. This rearrangement joins TRBV4-3 to TRBJ2-3, with D tentatively TRBD2 (5 bases). The CDR3 has 17 amino acids. Trimming took 0 bases from V and 2 from J, leaving 15 bases between them. CDR1 and CDR2 (germline): LGHNA, YSLEER. In DNA, the CDR3 is TGCGCCAGCAGCCAAGATAATCAAGGGCGGGCCACAGATACGCAGTATTTT. It yields the protein CASSQDNQGRATDTQYF.

This sequence joins TRBV5-1 and TRBJ1-1, with D possibly being TRBD1 (5 bases). The CDR3 is 15 amino acids. V dropped 0 bases and J dropped 2 bases, with 11 bases sitting between them. CDR1 and CDR2 (germline): SGHRS, YFSETQ. The CDR3 reads CASSLAAQVNTEAFF. The CDR3 nucleotides are TGCGCCAGCAGCTTGGCCGCACAGGTAAACACTGAAGCTTTCTTT.

Only one count was recorded for this clonotype. The rearrangement links TRBV20-1 to TRBJ2-1; D gene ambiguous. Deletions cut 1 base from V and 0 bases from J, with 7 bases between. The CDR3 totals 14 residues. Germline CDR1 is DFQATT and CDR2 is SNEGSKA (reference sequence). CDR3 sequence (DNA): TGCAGTGCTAGAGGTTATAGCTCCTACAATGAGCAGTTCTTC. Protein sequence: CSARGYSSYNEQFF.

This clonotype was observed a few times. The V gene is TRBV5-1, the J gene TRBJ2-3; D is uncertain. Germline V gene data show CDR1 as SGHRS and CDR2 as YFSETQ. This CDR3 comprises 13 residues. Trimming removed 3 bases at V and 4 bases at J, with 9 bases between. The CDR3 DNA reads as TGCGCCAGCAGCTCGACGGTGGCAGATACGCAGTATTTT. Translated, it gives CASSSTVADTQYF.